This T cell receptor beta chain was captured in a study of shared clonotypes between healthy human individuals. Study outcomes and limitations: The study found about 5% of naive CD4 clonotypes shared across four donors.

Assay: immunoSEQ multiplex PCR; the TCRdb copy retains only in-frame clones and omits some. In the table there are some 1.5 million clones, around 98% of which are singletons. Of note for this clone: Its antigen remains unknown.

Trimming shortened V by 5 bases and J by 6 bases, and 11 bases separated the two germline ends. Germline CDR1 and CDR2: SGHRS and YFSETQ. The CDR3 covers 12 residues. Sequencing was carried out using naive CD4+ T cells sorted from blood. Subset specified: CD45RA+ positively selected. V and J are TRBV5-1 and TRBJ1-2; D might be TRBD1 (6 bases). The clonotype was recovered from a man aged 25 to 40 in good health. The chain's CDR3 is CASRRDTHGYTF. The CDR3 nucleotides are TGCGCCAGCAGGCGGGACACGCATGGCTACACCTTC.